This T cell receptor (beta chain) was sequenced in a study of T cells after yellow fever vaccination. The overall study: The fractions with low cell numbers were processed using SMART-Seq v4 Ultra Low Input.

UMIs were added to TCR cDNA along with a universal primer site when it was made by 5'RACE template switching. TCRdb used MiXCR to reprocess the 5' RACE reads, holding one entry per CDR3 protein. Counted here are 200,000 to 300,000 distinct CDR3 sequences, over 10% occurring once; the ten biggest clones make up 0.4% to 0.65%. This clonotype came up many times. The antigen is undetermined. The CDR3 contains 13 residues. Trimming took off 1 base at V and 3 bases at J, with 7 bases between the two ends. From germline, CDR1 is KGHSH and CDR2 LQKENI. General study findings and limits: Clonotypes found in both CD4 and CD8 compartments made up a small share. Abundant clonotypes from the bulk population could get into FACS-sorted repertoires as contaminants.

The source was CD4+ T cells sorted from PBMCs, collected 45 days after the yellow fever booster vaccination. This sequence joins TRBV18 and TRBJ2-7, with D unclear. The sequence came from a man under 40 who received the YFV17D yellow fever vaccine. CDR3 region: CASSPRASYEQYF. The CDR3 DNA sequence: TGTGCCAGCTCACCACGGGCCAGCTACGAGCAGTACTTC.